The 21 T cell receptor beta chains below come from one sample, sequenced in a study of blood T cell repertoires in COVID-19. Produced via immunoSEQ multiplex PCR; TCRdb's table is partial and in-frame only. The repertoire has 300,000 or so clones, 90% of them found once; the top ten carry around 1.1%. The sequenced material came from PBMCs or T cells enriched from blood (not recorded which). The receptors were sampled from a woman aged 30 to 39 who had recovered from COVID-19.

The CDR3 is CASSTSGTGYNEQFF. The DNA of the CDR3 is TGTGCCAGCTCCACTAGCGGGACGGGATACAATGAGCAGTTCTTC. The genes are TRBV18 and TRBJ2-1, with 10 nucleotides matching TRBD2. The CDR3 extends over 15 amino acids. The germline V gene encodes CDR1 KGHSH and CDR2 LQKENI. J gave up 4 bases and V 6 bases, and 6 bases lay outside the gene matches.

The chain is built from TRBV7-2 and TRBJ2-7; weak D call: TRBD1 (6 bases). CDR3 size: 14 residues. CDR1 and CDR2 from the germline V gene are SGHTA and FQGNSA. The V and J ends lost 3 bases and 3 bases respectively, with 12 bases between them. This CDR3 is CASSLFYRVYEQYF. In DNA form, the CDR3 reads TGTGCCAGCAGCTTGTTTTACAGGGTCTACGAGCAGTACTTC.

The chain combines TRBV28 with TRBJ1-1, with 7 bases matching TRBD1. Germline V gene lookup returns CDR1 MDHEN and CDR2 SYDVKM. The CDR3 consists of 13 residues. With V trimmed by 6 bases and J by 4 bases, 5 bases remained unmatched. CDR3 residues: CASRTRQGTEAFF. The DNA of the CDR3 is TGTGCCAGCAGAACCCGACAGGGCACTGAAGCTTTCTTT.

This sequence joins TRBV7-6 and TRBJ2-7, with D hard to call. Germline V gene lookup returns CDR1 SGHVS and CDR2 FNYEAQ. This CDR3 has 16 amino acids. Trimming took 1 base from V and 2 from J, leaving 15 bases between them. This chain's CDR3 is CASSLVVGSHTYEQYF. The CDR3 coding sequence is TGTGCCAGCAGCTTAGTGGTAGGTAGCCACACCTACGAGCAGTACTTC. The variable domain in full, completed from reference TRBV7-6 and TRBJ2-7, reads GAGVSQSPRYKVTKRGQDVALRCDPISGHVSLYWYRQALGQGPEFLTYFNYEAQQDKSGLPNDRFSAERPEGSISTLTIQRTEQRDSAMYRCASSLVVGSHTYEQYFGPGTRLTVT.

Written as DNA, the CDR3 is TGTGCCAGCAGTCTCTCAGGGATATGGGGAAGGGACCAGCATTTT. Its protein product is CASSLSGIWGRDQHF. J is TRBJ1-5 and V is TRBV28; possibly TRBD1 for D (5 bases). This CDR3 is built from 15 residues. Germline CDR1 and CDR2: MDHEN and SYDVKM. V lost 5 bases and J 12 bases, leaving 23 bases between the germline ends.

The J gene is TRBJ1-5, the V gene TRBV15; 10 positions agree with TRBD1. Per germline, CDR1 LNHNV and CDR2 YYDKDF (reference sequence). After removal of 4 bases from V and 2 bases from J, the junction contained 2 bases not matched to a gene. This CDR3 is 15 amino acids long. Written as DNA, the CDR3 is TGTGCCACCAGCAATGGACAGGGGGGCAATCAGCCCCAGCATTTT. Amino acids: CATSNGQGGNQPQHF.

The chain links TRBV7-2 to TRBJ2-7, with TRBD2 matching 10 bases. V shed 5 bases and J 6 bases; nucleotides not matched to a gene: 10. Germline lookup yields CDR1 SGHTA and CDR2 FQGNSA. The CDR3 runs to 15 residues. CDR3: CASSLEPGLASEQYF. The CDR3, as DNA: TGTGCCAGCAGCCTTGAACCGGGACTAGCGAGCGAGCAGTACTTC. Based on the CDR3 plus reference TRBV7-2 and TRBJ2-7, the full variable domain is GAGVSQSPSNKVTEKGKDVELRCDPISGHTALYWYRQSLGQGLEFLIYFQGNSAPDKSGLPSDRFSAERTGGSVSTLTIQRTQQEDSAVYLCASSLEPGLASEQYFGPGTRLTVT.

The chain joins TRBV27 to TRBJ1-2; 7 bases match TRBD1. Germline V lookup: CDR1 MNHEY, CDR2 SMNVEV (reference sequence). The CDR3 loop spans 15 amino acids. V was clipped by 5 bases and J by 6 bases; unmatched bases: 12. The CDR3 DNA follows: TGTGCCAGCAGTCCTGGGACAGAGAGAAACCATGGCTACACCTTC. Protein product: CASSPGTERNHGYTF.

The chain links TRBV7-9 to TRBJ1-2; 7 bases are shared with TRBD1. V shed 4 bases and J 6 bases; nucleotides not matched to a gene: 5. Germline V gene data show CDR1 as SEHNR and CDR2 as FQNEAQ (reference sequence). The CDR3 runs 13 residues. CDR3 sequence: CASSWETGDGYTF. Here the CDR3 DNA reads TGTGCCAGCAGCTGGGAAACAGGGGATGGCTACACCTTC. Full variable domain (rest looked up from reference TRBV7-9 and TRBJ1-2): DTGVSQNPRHKITKRGQNVTFRCDPISEHNRLYWYRQTLGQGPEFLTYFQNEAQLEKSRLLSDRFSAERPKGSFSTLEIQRTEQGDSAMYLCASSWETGDGYTFGSGTRLTVV.

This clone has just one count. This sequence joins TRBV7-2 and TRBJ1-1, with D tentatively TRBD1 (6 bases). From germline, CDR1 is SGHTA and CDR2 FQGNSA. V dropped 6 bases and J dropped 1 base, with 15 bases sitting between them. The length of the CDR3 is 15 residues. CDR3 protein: CASSLLPGQNTEAFF. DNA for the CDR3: TGTGCCAGCAGTCTTTTGCCGGGACAGAACACTGAAGCTTTCTTT.

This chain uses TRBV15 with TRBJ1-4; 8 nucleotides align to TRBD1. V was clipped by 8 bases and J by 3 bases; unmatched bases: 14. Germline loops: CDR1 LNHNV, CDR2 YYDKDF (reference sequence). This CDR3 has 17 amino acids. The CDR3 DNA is TGTGCCACCGCCGCCGGGACAGGATCCACAGCTAATGAAAAACTGTTTTTT. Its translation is CATAAGTGSTANEKLFF.

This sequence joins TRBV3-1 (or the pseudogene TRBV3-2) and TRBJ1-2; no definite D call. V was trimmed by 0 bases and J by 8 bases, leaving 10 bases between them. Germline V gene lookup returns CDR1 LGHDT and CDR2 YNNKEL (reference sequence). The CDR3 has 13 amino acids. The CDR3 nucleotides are TGTGCCAGCAGCCAAGAGGCCTCCTCCGGCTACACCTTC. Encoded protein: CASSQEASSGYTF.

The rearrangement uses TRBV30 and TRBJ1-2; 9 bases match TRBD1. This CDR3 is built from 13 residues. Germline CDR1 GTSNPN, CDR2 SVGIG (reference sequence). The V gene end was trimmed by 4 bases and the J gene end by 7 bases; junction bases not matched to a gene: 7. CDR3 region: CAWKSQGALGYTF. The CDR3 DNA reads TGTGCCTGGAAATCACAGGGGGCGCTTGGCTACACCTTC.

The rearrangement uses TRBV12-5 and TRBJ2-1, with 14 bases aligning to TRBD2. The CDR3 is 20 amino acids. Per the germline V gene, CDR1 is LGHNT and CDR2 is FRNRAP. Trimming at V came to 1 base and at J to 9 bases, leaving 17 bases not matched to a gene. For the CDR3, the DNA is TGTGCTAGTGGTTTGGGGATACGCGAAGGGACTAGCGGGAGCCCTAGTGAGCAGTTCTTC. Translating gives CASGLGIREGTSGSPSEQFF. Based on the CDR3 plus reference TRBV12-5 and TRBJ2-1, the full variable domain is DARVTQTPRHKVTEMGQEVTMRCQPILGHNTVFWYRQTMMQGLELLAYFRNRAPLDDSGMPKDRFSAEMPDATLATLKIQPSEPRDSAVYFCASGLGIREGTSGSPSEQFFGPGTRLTVL.

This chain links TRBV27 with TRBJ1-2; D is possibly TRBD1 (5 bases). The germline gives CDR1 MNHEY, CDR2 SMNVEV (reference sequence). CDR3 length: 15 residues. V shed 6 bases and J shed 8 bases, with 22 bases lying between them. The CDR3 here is CASRAVLAGREGYTF. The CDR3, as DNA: TGTGCCAGCAGAGCTGTCCTCGCAGGGCGGGAGGGCTACACCTTC.

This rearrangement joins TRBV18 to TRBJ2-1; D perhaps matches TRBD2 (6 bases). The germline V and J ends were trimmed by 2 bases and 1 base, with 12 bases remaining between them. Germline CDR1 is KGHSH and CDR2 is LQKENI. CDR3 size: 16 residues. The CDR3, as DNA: TGTGCCAGCTCACCATCCGTCGGGGGTTCCTACAATGAGCAGTTCTTC. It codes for CASSPSVGGSYNEQFF.

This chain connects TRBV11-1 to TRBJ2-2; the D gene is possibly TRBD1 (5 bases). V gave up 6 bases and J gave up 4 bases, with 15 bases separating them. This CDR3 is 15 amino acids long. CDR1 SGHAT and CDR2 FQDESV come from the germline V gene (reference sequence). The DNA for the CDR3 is TGTGCCAGCAGAGGGGTGGGGTATGGCACCGGGGAGCTGTTTTTT. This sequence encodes CASRGVGYGTGELFF.

CDR3 amino acids: CASSQDGGYEQYF. Here the CDR3 DNA reads TGCGCCAGCAGCCAAGATGGCGGATACGAGCAGTACTTC. The rearrangement joins TRBV4-3 to TRBJ2-7; D call uncertain. The CDR3 contains 13 residues. Germline V gives CDR1 LGHNA, CDR2 YSLEER. V was pared by 0 bases and J by 4 bases, with 7 bases between.

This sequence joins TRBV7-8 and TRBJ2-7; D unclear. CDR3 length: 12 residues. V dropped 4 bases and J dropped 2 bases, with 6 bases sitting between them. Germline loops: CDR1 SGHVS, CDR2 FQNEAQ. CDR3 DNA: TGTGCCAGCAGCTCCGAGACCTACGAGCAGTACTTC. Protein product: CASSSETYEQYF.

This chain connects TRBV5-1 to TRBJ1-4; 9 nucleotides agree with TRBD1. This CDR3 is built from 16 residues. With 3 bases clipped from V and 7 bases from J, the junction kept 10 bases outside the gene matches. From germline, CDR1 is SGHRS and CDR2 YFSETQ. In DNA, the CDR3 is TGCGCCAGCAGCTCCTCCACCGGGACAGGGAGTGAAAAACTGTTTTTT. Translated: CASSSSTGTGSEKLFF.

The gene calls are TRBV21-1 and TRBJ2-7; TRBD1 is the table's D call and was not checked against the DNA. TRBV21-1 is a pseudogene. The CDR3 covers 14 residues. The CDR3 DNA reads TGTGCCAGCATTGGGGACAGGGTATCCTACGAGCAGTACTTC. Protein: CASIGDRVSYEQYF.